This T cell receptor (beta chain) stems from a study of CD8 T cells in ankylosing spondylitis. TCRdb ran MiXCR on the 5' RACE reads and lists one entry per CDR3 protein. Among over 150,000 distinct CDR3 sequences listed, around 13% were seen once. Germline V gene lookup returns CDR1 SGHAT and CDR2 FQNNGV. The J segment lost 0 bases and the V segment lost 1 base, leaving 11 bases of the junction unmatched. The CDR3 loop spans 18 amino acids. Sequencing was done on a sample of blood, either unsorted or a sorted T cell fraction (not recorded which). The origin of this receptor is a male donor with ankylosing spondylitis or in good health (not recorded which). The chain has TRBV11-2 and TRBJ1-1, with TRBD1 identical over 7 bases. The CDR3 DNA is TGTGCCAGCAGCTTAGGTATAATTCGGGACAGCATGAACACTGAAGCTTTCTTT. Its translation is CASSLGIIRDSMNTEAFF.